Listed below are T cell receptor beta chains from one sample, sequenced in a study of T cell clones after liver transplantation. The protocol was immunoSEQ multiplex PCR, while the TCRdb copy is restricted to in-frame clones and leaves out a portion. The sample yields tens of thousands of clones, about four fifths seen once. Sequenced here: CD4+ T cells from blood, sampled 12 months after liver transplant. The receptors were sampled from a human patient who received a liver transplant. Among the T cells, some may be from the graft donor. CDR3s include the opening cysteine and the closing phenylalanine or tryptophan. Each record gives: CDR3 protein, CDR3 DNA, J gene, D gene, V gene, clone size. The D gene is left open where the match is weak. Rows give clone size only sometimes, using once, few, many, or a class for an expanded clone.

CDR3 protein: CASSLRGERDTQYF; CDR3 DNA: TGTGCCAGCAGCTTAAGGGGGGAAAGAGATACGCAGTATTTT; J gene: TRBJ2-3; D gene: -; V gene: TRBV5-6; clone size: once
CDR3 protein: CASSVSTADYGYTF; CDR3 DNA: TGTGCCAGCAGTGTTTCGACAGCTGACTATGGCTACACCTTC; J gene: TRBJ1-2; D gene: -; V gene: TRBV6-1; clone size: -
CDR3 protein: CASSRTGGANEKLFF; CDR3 DNA: TGTGCCAGCAGTAGAACAGGGGGCGCTAATGAAAAACTGTTTTTT; J gene: TRBJ1-4; D gene: TRBD1; V gene: TRBV2; clone size: -
CDR3 protein: CASSLDAGGSYNEQFF; CDR3 DNA: TGCGCCAGCAGCTTGGATGCGGGAGGCTCCTACAATGAGCAGTTCTTC; J gene: TRBJ2-1; D gene: TRBD2; V gene: TRBV5-1; clone size: -
CDR3 protein: CASSIGEGYGYTF; CDR3 DNA: TGTGCCAGTAGTATCGGGGAAGGCTATGGCTACACCTTC; J gene: TRBJ1-2; D gene: -; V gene: TRBV19; clone size: -
CDR3 protein: CASSPTGSYGYTF; CDR3 DNA: TGTGCCAGCAGCCCGACAGGGAGCTATGGCTACACCTTC; J gene: TRBJ1-2; D gene: TRBD1; V gene: TRBV27; clone size: -
CDR3 protein: CASSSPFEDSWSYEQYF; CDR3 DNA: TGTGCCAGCAGTTCTCCTTTTGAAGATTCGTGGTCCTACGAGCAGTACTTC; J gene: TRBJ2-7; D gene: -; V gene: TRBV28; clone size: -
CDR3 protein: CASSTQDRVEVGNTIYF; CDR3 DNA: TGTGCCAGTAGTACACAAGACAGGGTGGAGGTTGGAAACACCATATATTTT; J gene: TRBJ1-3; D gene: TRBD1; V gene: TRBV19; clone size: -
CDR3 protein: CASTPREDTQYF; CDR3 DNA: TGCGCCAGCACCCCCCGTGAGGATACGCAGTATTTT; J gene: TRBJ2-3; D gene: -; V gene: TRBV10-2; clone size: -
CDR3 protein: CASRFWVNTEAFF; CDR3 DNA: TGTGCCAGCAGGTTTTGGGTGAACACTGAAGCTTTCTTT; J gene: TRBJ1-1; D gene: -; V gene: TRBV28; clone size: few
CDR3 protein: CASSESGRNEQFF; CDR3 DNA: TGCGCCAGCAGTGAGTCGGGAAGAAATGAGCAGTTCTTC; J gene: TRBJ2-1; D gene: -; V gene: TRBV10-1; clone size: -
CDR3 protein: CASSRGTVSSTNEKLFF; CDR3 DNA: TGTGCCAGCAGCCGTGGGACAGTTTCATCAACTAATGAAAAACTGTTTTTT; J gene: TRBJ1-4; D gene: TRBD1; V gene: TRBV5-4; clone size: -
CDR3 protein: CASSTGTSANEQFF; CDR3 DNA: TGCGCCAGCAGCACTGGGACTAGCGCAAATGAGCAGTTCTTC; J gene: TRBJ2-1; D gene: TRBD2; V gene: TRBV5-1; clone size: -
CDR3 protein: CASSKRGRSDEQFF; CDR3 DNA: TGTGCCAGCAGCAAACGGGGACGTTCAGATGAGCAGTTCTTC; J gene: TRBJ2-1; D gene: -; V gene: TRBV21-1; clone size: -